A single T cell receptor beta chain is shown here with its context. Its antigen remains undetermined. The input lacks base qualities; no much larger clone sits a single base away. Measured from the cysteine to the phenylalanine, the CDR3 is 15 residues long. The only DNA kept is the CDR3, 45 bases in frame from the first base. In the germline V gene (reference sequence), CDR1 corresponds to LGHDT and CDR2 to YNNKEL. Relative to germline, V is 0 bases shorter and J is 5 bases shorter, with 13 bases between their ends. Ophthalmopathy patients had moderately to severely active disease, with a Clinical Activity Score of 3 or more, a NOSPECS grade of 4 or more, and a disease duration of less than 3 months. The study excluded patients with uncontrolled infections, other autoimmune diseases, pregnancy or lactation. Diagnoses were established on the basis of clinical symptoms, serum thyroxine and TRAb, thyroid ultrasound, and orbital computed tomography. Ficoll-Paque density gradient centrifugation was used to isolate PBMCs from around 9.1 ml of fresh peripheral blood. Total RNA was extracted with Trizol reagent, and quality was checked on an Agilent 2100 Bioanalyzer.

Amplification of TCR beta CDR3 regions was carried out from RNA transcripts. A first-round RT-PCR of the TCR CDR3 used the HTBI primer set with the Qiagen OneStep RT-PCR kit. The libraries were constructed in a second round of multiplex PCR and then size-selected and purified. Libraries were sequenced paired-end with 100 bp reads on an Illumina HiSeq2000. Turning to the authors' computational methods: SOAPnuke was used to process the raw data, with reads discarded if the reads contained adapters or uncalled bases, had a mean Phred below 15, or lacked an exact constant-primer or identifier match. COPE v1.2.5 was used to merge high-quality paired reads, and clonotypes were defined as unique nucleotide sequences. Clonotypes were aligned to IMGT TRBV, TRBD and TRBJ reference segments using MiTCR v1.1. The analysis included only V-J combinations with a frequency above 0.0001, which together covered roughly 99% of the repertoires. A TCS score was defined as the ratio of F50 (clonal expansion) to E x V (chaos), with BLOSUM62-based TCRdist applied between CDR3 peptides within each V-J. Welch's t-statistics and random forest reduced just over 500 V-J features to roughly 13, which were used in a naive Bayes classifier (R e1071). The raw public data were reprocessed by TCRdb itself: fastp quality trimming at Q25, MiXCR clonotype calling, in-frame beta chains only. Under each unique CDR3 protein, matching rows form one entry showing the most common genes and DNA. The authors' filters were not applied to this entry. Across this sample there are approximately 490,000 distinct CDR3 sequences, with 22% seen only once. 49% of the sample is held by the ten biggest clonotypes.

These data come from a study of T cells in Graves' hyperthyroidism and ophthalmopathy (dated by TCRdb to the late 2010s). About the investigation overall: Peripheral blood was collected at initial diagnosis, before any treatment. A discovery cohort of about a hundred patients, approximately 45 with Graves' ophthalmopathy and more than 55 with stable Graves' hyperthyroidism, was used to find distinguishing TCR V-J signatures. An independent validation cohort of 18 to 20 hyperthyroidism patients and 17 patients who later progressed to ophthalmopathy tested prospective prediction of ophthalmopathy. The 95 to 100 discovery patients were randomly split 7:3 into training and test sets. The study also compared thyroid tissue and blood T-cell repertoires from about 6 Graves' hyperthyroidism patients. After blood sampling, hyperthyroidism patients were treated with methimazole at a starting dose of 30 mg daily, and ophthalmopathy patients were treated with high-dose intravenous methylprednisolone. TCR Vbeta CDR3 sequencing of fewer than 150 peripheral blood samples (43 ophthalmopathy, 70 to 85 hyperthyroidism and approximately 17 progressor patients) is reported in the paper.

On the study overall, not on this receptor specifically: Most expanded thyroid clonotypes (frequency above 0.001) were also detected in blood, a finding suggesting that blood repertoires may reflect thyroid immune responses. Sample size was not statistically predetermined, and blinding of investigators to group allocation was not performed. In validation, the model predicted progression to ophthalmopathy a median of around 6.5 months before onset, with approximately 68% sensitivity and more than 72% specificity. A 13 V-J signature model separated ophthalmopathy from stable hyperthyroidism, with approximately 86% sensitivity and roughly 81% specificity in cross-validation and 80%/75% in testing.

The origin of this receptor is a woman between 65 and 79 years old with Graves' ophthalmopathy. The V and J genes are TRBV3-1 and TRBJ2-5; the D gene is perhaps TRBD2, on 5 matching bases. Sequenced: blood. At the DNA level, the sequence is TGTGCCAGCAGCCAAGACCCGGGTAGAGGGGAGACCCAGTACTTC. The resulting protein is CASSQDPGRGETQYF.